This TCR beta chain comes out of a study of blood T cell repertoires in COVID-19. Study overall: Material from acute and convalescent COVID-19 was sourced from the United States, Italy and Spain.

TCRdb's table, derived via immunoSEQ multiplex PCR, lists solely in-frame clones and lacks some. The profile shows 400,000 to 450,000 clones, 89% of them singletons. Germline V gene lookup returns CDR1 SEHNR and CDR2 FQNEAQ (reference sequence). CDR3 length equals 12 residues. Germline trimming cut 5 bases from V and 7 bases from J; bases unmatched to any gene: 3. This clonotype was sampled from a woman aged 40 to 55 with COVID-19, enrolled during active disease. The chain carries TRBV7-9 and TRBJ1-2; TRBD1 matches 8 bases. The sequenced sample consisted of peripheral blood. The CDR3 reads CASSPGGGGYTF. CDR3 in DNA: TGTGCCAGCAGCCCAGGGGGCGGTGGCTACACCTTC.